Sequencing of this T cell receptor (beta chain) was carried out in a study of blood T cells in healthy people across ages. Germline CDR1 and CDR2: DFQATT and SNEGSKA (reference sequence). The ends lost 6 bases at V and 2 bases at J; junction bases unmatched: 4. CDR3 length: 13 amino acids. Healthy Russian Caucasian donors spanned ages about 6 to 100 years. A J-beta primer mix and a sample-barcoded 5' primer were used in a second PCR of roughly 7 to 12 cycles. A template-switch adaptor containing 12 random nucleotides labeled each cDNA molecule. TCRdb passed the 5' RACE reads through MiXCR, listing each CDR3 protein once. This sample has fewer than 800,000 distinct CDR3 sequences, with 20% to 25% found just once. This clonotype was counted between two and nine times. Its specificity is unknown. Study conclusions and caveats: Unsorted PBMCs ruled out conclusive naive versus antigen-experienced comparison. Donor CMV status was unknown, possibly confounding expanded clonotype changes.

The source is a man in his 70s in good health. The chain combines TRBV20-1 with TRBJ1-1, with 9 bases fitting TRBD1. The sample comprised blood. This CDR3 is CSANTGGNTEAFF. The DNA of the CDR3 is TGCAGTGCAAACACAGGGGGCAACACTGAAGCTTTCTTT.